These T cell receptor beta chains were read from a single sample in a study of liver allograft versus peripheral blood T cells. One entry per CDR3 protein, called by TCRdb with MiXCR from the reads. Of about 11,000 distinct CDR3 sequences listed, about 23% are singletons. The receptor source for this set is a human patient who had a liver transplant. The graft donor may have contributed some T cells. Both conserved end residues are part of each CDR3.

v_call cdr3_aa
TRBV20-1 CSARDRRQGENTIYF
TRBV6-1 CASSEWTVYTF
TRBV20-1 CSARGQRYNSPLHF
TRBV20-1 CSAWSGGNLNQPQHF
TRBV27 CASSSTRAAEAFF
TRBV19 CASSRDRGSSYEQYF
TRBV14 CASSLRGNNQPQHF
TRBV19 CASKVDRGSNNEQFF
TRBV19 CASSLRGRGTEAFF
TRBV12-3/TRBV12-4 CASSLGRPGGPVYVQFNEQFF
TRBV6-1 CASSGPPRKLFF
TRBV19 CASKRGQGVENEQFF
TRBV6-5 CASSPSESNQPQHF
TRBV19 CASSPLRGGSGNQPQHF
TRBV6-1 CASHRRDTIGDTQYF
TRBV6-5 CASSYSPSDQPQHF
TRBV15 CATSPLRDSYNEQFF
TRBV15 CATSTSGTGVVEQYF
TRBV7-2 CASSLSLGSLNEQFF
TRBV6-2/TRBV6-3 CASSRGQEETQYF
TRBV20-1 CSARDTGTGVEAFF
TRBV27 CASGMTGLNYGYTF
TRBV28 CASSESSYYGYTF
TRBV20-1 CSAREGGAGQPQHF
TRBV5-6 CASSSVRDSLYEQYF
TRBV7-2 CASSPARRTGELFF
TRBV10-3 CAITRYEQYF
TRBV5-4 CASSSFDRSGSPLHF
TRBV5-6 CASTRLAGEETQYF
TRBV9 CASSGRGELYEQYF
TRBV6-6 CASSYGRGQDTQYF
TRBV20-1 CSAQRSSYNSPLHF
TRBV10-3 CAISYTENTEAFF
TRBV20-1 CSARRQGGSTEAFF
TRBV30 CAWSVLGTRMIPEAFF
TRBV10-3 CAISSGSGVITYEQYF
TRBV19 CASSRDGLYNSPLHF
TRBV20-1 CSASGGDSNEKLFF
TRBV5-4 CASSLGLQGMNTEAFF
TRBV15 CATSRDLTGTNTEAFF
TRBV6-1 CAIPGAPYNEKLFF
TRBV6-1 CASTRGLSPLHF
TRBV20-1 CSAAGVGHNEQFF
TRBV19 CASSVKLGQGFHEQYF
TRBV28 CASSLVGAGTGEKLFF
TRBV6-5 CASRRVGVAPGNTIYF
TRBV6-1 CASNPGGTIGGNTIYF
TRBV6-2/TRBV6-3 CATRELGAGSKNIQYF
TRBV6-5 CASSYPSAGRTGELFF
TRBV12-3/TRBV12-4 CASSLQGDNEKLFF
TRBV7-9 CASSLGFGPQHF
TRBV5-4 CASSPQGGGTTNEKLFF
TRBV15 CATSRERAISYEQYF
TRBV24-1 CATSDLQGGSYNEQFF
TRBV19 CASSIRDLEKLFF
TRBV18 CASSPGLATYEQYF
TRBV29-1 CSAGTGSRPTEAFF